This entry lists 16 T cell receptor beta chains sequenced from one sample in a study of T cell repertoires in cytomegalovirus infection (dated by TCRdb to the late 2010s). TCRdb names Illumina HiSeq 1500 as the instrument used. The public reads were reanalyzed by TCRdb: fastp trimming at Q25, MiXCR alignment, in-frame beta chains only. Merged by CDR3 protein, the rows form single entries marked with the most common genes and DNA. The sample records about 110,000 distinct CDR3 sequences, about 33% of which are singletons. 41% of the sample belongs to the ten largest clones. Sample treatment or condition, as interpreted from the label and publication: in vitro stimulation with specific CMV peptide epitopes to enrich CMV-specific T cells. These TCRs' antigens remain unknown. The sample in question was CD8+ T cells from cultured PBMCs, obtained from culture after CMV antigen stimulation. These receptors were collected from a human donor in good health (CMV status not recorded). Some clones in this sample may be carry-over from other donors' samples.

This clonotype was seen more than once but under ten times. One end of the junction does not line up with germline, which may come from a read error. CDR3 nucleotide sequence: TGTGCCAGCAGTGAAGCAAGTGACCTCTGTAGCTTC. Protein: CASSEASDLCSF. The chain uses TRBV2 and TRBJ2-1; D remains ambiguous. Germline V gives CDR1 SNHLY, CDR2 FYNNEI. The CDR3 is 12 amino acids.

This chain uses TRBV7-9 with TRBJ2-7, with D unclear. This CDR3 is 13 amino acids long. Trimming removed 0 bases at V and 5 bases at J, with 8 bases between. Per the germline V gene, CDR1 is SEHNR and CDR2 is FQNEAQ (reference sequence). The CDR3 loop reads CASSLAPLHEQYF. As DNA, the CDR3 is TGTGCCAGCAGCTTAGCGCCCCTTCACGAGCAGTACTTC.

V usage is TRBV7-9 and J usage is TRBJ1-1; no firm D call. This CDR3 has 15 amino acids. The V end was cut by 1 base, the J end by 1 base, with 10 bases between. The V gene's germline CDR1 is SEHNR and CDR2 FQNEAQ (reference sequence). The CDR3 loop is CASSLVKSGNTEAFF. The CDR3 region has the DNA TGTGCCAGCAGCTTAGTAAAATCGGGGAACACTGAAGCTTTCTTT.

The gene calls are TRBV27 and TRBJ1-4, with TRBD1 matching 7 bases. V lost 5 bases, J lost 8 bases, and 17 bases stayed unmatched. Per germline, CDR1 MNHEY and CDR2 SMNVEV (reference sequence). This CDR3 has 17 residues. CDR3 in amino acids: CASSGTSKRGLEEKLFF. The CDR3 DNA reads as TGTGCCAGCAGTGGAACATCTAAGAGGGGGCTGGAGGAAAAACTGTTTTTT.

The chain couples TRBV7-6 to TRBJ2-7; no clear D. Per the germline V gene, CDR1 is SGHVS and CDR2 is FNYEAQ. The CDR3 is 15 residues long. Trimming stripped 1 base from V and 5 bases from J, with 15 bases between. The CDR3 DNA reads TGTGCCAGCAGCTTAGTAATACCCCCCCGGCACGAGCAGTACTTC. Its protein is CASSLVIPPRHEQYF.

This clonotype was picked up a small number of times. The chain couples TRBV7-8 to TRBJ2-2; 9 bases fit TRBD2. This CDR3 spans 17 amino acids. CDR1 and CDR2 from the germline V gene are SGHVS and FQNEAQ. V was clipped by 1 base and J by 2 bases; unmatched bases: 5. The CDR3 reads CASSLDLAGHNTGELFF. The CDR3 coding sequence is TGTGCCAGCAGCTTAGACCTAGCGGGACACAACACCGGGGAGCTGTTTTTT.

The chain is built from TRBV6-1 and TRBJ1-2, with D hard to call. V was pared by 4 bases and J by 8 bases, with 11 bases between. The CDR3 length is 12 residues. Germline V CDR1 and CDR2: MNHNS, SASEGT. This chain's CDR3 is CASSGETGGYTF. In DNA form, the CDR3 reads TGTGCCAGCAGTGGTGAGACGGGCGGCTACACCTTC.

The chain has TRBV29-1 and TRBJ1-2; 8 nucleotides align to TRBD1. CDR3 length equals 15 residues. Germline values: CDR1 SQVTM, CDR2 ANQGSEA. J gave up 8 bases and V 3 bases, and 14 bases lay outside the gene matches. The CDR3 loop reads CSVEDRTGPMAGYTF. DNA for the CDR3: TGCAGCGTTGAGGATAGGACAGGGCCGATGGCAGGCTACACCTTC.

This clonotype was seen at least ten times. This rearrangement joins TRBV13 to TRBJ1-4; 11 nucleotides align to TRBD1. The CDR3 totals 15 residues. V was clipped by 5 bases and J by 6 bases; unmatched bases: 5. Germline CDR1 is PRHDT and CDR2 is FYEKMQ (reference sequence). In DNA, the CDR3 is TGTGCCAGCAGCGCAAGGACAGGGGGCGATGAAAAACTGTTTTTT. Encoded protein: CASSARTGGDEKLFF.

The V gene is TRBV7-6, the J gene TRBJ2-3; 7 bases fit TRBD2. The length of the CDR3 is 17 residues. V dropped 5 bases and J dropped 1; count of bases not matched to a gene: 12. Germline V CDR1 and CDR2: SGHVS, FNYEAQ. DNA for the CDR3: TGTGCCAGCAGCCAGACGGGGGAGGGAACTCGCACAGATACGCAGTATTTT. Translating it yields CASSQTGEGTRTDTQYF.

This clonotype was observed many times. The gene calls are TRBV4-1 and TRBJ2-7; D is perhaps TRBD2 (6 bases). The germline V gene encodes CDR1 MGHRA and CDR2 YSYEKL. Deletions cut 3 bases from V and 1 base from J, with 19 bases between. This CDR3 spans 17 amino acids. CDR3 region: CASSQEGRGMGSYEQYF. The CDR3, as DNA: TGCGCCAGCAGCCAGGAGGGGAGAGGGATGGGGTCCTACGAGCAGTACTTC.

This clonotype was detected ten times or more. This CDR3 is CASSLEETTGNTIYF. The CDR3 DNA reads TGTGCCAGCAGCTTAGAGGAGACAACTGGAAACACCATATATTTT. This rearrangement joins TRBV7-2 to TRBJ1-3; D not certain. Looked up from germline, CDR1 is SGHTA and CDR2 is FQGNSA. The CDR3 is 15 residues long. V was trimmed by 1 base and J by 2 bases, leaving 9 bases between them.

In this sample, this clonotype turned up a few times. The rearrangement joins TRBV6-5 to TRBJ1-2; D gene uncertain. V lost 2 bases and J 4 bases, leaving 17 bases between the germline ends. Germline-derived CDR1 and CDR2 are MNHEY and SVGAGI. The CDR3 runs to 16 residues. The CDR3 coding sequence is TGTGCCAGCAGTTACGACGGCAAAGTGCCCCTCTATGGCTACACCTTC. Its protein product is CASSYDGKVPLYGYTF.

The DNA for the CDR3 is TGTGCCAGCAGTCAGACAGGGTTGGGTGAAAAACTGTTTTTT. This translates into CASSQTGLGEKLFF. The V call is TRBV6-6, the J call TRBJ1-4, with 7 bases aligning to TRBD1. V shed 5 bases and J 7 bases; nucleotides not matched to a gene: 7. This CDR3 region has 14 residues. Germline CDR1 is MNHNY and CDR2 is SVGAGI (reference sequence).

Worth noting for this clonotype: This could be a read error, since a much larger clone is one nucleotide away. The chain has TRBV7-2 and TRBJ2-3; D uncertain. The V end was cut by 4 bases, the J end by 2 bases, with 13 bases between. The CDR3 sequence is 15 residues long. Germline V gene sequence: CDR1 SGHTA, CDR2 FQGNSA. In DNA form, the CDR3 reads TGTGCCAGCAGCTGGTTACTGGCTAACACAGATACGCAGTATTTT. It codes for CASSWLLANTDTQYF.

The rearrangement links TRBV27 to TRBJ2-7; TRBD2 matches 13 bases. Looked up from germline, CDR1 is MNHEY and CDR2 is SMNVEV (reference sequence). CDR3 length: 14 residues. Trimming at V came to 6 bases and at J to 9 bases, leaving 8 bases not matched to a gene. CDR3 nucleotide sequence: TGTGCCAGCAGACCCGGGACTAGCGGGGCTGGGCAGTACTTC. Protein: CASRPGTSGAGQYF.